This TCR beta chain was profiled in a study of shared clonotypes between healthy human individuals (dated by TCRdb to the early 2020s). For the study in its entirety: The cohort included three men and a couple of women between 18 and 49 years of age. Per donor, three plates each were used for CD4 naive and CD4 memory, two for CD8 naive, and one for CD8 memory. Different laboratories and diverse techniques were used to prepare libraries and sequence TCR repertoires, to increase sequencing depth and limit assay-specific biases. The study deeply sequenced blood TCR repertoires of about 5 healthy adults to estimate repertoire size and the extent of clonotype sharing between individuals. Per donor, leukapheresis produced somewhere between about 0.94 and 9.5 billion PBMCs.

The donors were healthy, HIV-negative adults with no recently reported acute infections or vaccinations. All donors were Caucasian adults living in Nashville, Tennessee, USA. Magnetic negative selection was used to enrich CD4+ T cells, after which naive cells were positively selected on CD45RA and the negative fraction became the memory subset. Blood was collected by leukapheresis, and PBMCs were isolated by Ficoll-Histopaque density gradient centrifugation and then cryopreserved in liquid nitrogen vapor phase. Purity and quantity of every magnetically sorted T cell population were checked by analytical flow cytometry. Genomic DNA was isolated from each sorted fraction and quantified by UV absorbance on a Nanodrop 2000c. Using the deep immunoSEQ assay, TCR CDR3 regions were amplified from genomic DNA by multiplex PCR. For each cell subset, the extracted genomic DNA was distributed evenly across all wells of several immunoSEQ 96-well plates, and each plate served as one replicate. Each replicate PCR for sorted subsets received around 210 ng genomic DNA, equal to roughly 29,000 T cell genomes. Purified libraries were quantified with a Qubit 3.0 fluorometer, sized on a Bioanalyzer 2100, and re-quantified with the KAPA Library Quantification kit. Every immunoSEQ 96-well plate was sequenced on a separate single-read 150-cycle Illumina NextSeq 550 flow cell. Concerning the study's data processing: Because the immunoSEQ output included only junctional sequences and no quality scores, the filtering could not be the same as the filtering used for full-length reads. Sequences were annotated with PyIR, a Python wrapper for IgBLAST v1.9, and V/J genes and CDR3 were assigned using IMGT germline references. Reads with weak V/J assignments (E-value above 1e-6), missing CDR3, stop codons, out-of-frame junctions, or ambiguous translated residues were removed. V3J clonotypes were defined by identical inferred V gene, J gene, and CDR3 amino acid sequence. Percentage overlap between repertoires was computed as shared unique clonotypes divided by the size of the smaller repertoire. Three approaches were used to assess repertoire richness: RTK rarefaction, the Chao1 estimator, and Recon v2.1 estimates of unobserved clonotypes. For all TCRbeta clonotypes obtained by the gDNA method from a few donors, generation probabilities were computed with OLGA. Not all clones reach the TCRdb copy of this immuneACCESS table, which keeps in-frame sequences only. Checked studies attribute under half of the gap to unresolved V genes and leave the rest unexplained. V, J and clone size reflect that table, while D and trimming were determined from the DNA. In all, the sample holds roughly 680,000 clones, and over 55% of those were seen once. Together, the top ten hold more than 1.5% of the sample.

About this clone itself: Its antigen remains unidentified. No quality values exist for individual bases; no much larger clone is one base distant.

Results and caveats for the whole study, not just this receptor: Only blood was sampled, and tissue TCR repertoires likely differ from those in blood. The small number of donors limited the genetic and exposure-history diversity represented. Clonotypes shared by all four sorted-subset donors showed higher generation probabilities than non-shared clonotypes. Even with the large sequencing depth, rarefaction of the sorted-subset datasets indicated that sequencing was incomplete. Naive subsets generally had larger estimated clonotype richness than memory subsets. When several donors were compared, the shared fraction of clonotypes was about 5.4% for naive CD4, 3.5% to 4% for naive CD8, roughly 2.5% for memory CD4, and around 0.4% for memory CD8. Pairwise subsampling indicated that sequencing depth was expected to affect the degree of clonotype sharing among donors.

The CDR3 measures 17 amino acids from cysteine to phenylalanine. Just the 51-base CDR3 DNA is kept, in frame starting at base 1. The germline V gene yields WSHSY for CDR1 and SAAADI for CDR2. Compared with germline, V lacks 6 bases and J lacks 1 base; bases without a gene match: 7. The rearrangement joined TRBV10-2 to TRBJ2-1, and TRBD2 aligns with 12 junction nucleotides. The receptor comes from a woman between 25 and 40 years old in good health. Source material: memory CD4+ T cells sorted from blood. The meaning of the sample's cell subset or site label: CD45RA-negative fraction. CDR3 reads: CASSLGLAGPSYNEQFF. The DNA is TGCGCCAGCAGCCTCGGACTAGCGGGACCGTCCTACAATGAGCAGTTCTTC.